Following are 21 T cell receptor beta chains from one sample sequenced in a study of T cell responses to AZD1222 COVID-19 vaccine. Repertoires were generated with immunoSEQ multiplex PCR, while TCRdb's copy carries only in-frame clones and drops some. The table includes about 75,000 clones, around 89% detected once. This sample comprised peripheral blood, obtained 28 days after the second dose of the MenACWY control vaccine. Receptors originate from an adult who received the MenACWY meningococcal vaccine as a control.

About this clone: The junction differs from germline at one of its ends, possibly a read error. CDR3 protein: CASSEYGTIEKLFF. Here the CDR3 DNA reads TGTGCCAGCAGTGAATACGGGACTATTGAAAAACTGTTTTTT. This rearrangement joins TRBV25-1 to TRBJ1-4; perhaps TRBD1 as D (5 bases). Germline V gene data show CDR1 as MGHDK and CDR2 as SYGVNS. The CDR3 has 14 residues. The full variable domain, completed using reference TRBV25-1 and TRBJ1-4, is EADIYQTPRYLVIGTGKKITLECSQTMGHDKMYWYQQDPGMELHLIHYSYGVNSTEKGDLSSESTVSRIRTEHFPLTLESARPSHTSQYLCASSEYGTIEKLFFGSGTQLSVL.

This chain uses TRBV6-5 with TRBJ1-1; D might be TRBD1 (5 bases). CDR3 length equals 13 residues. Germline loops: CDR1 MNHEY, CDR2 SVGAGI. V was cut by 5 bases and J by 5 bases, with 12 bases left in between. The CDR3 sequence is CASSRDPATEAFF. CDR3 bases: TGTGCCAGCAGTCGGGACCCGGCAACTGAAGCTTTCTTT.

Written as DNA, the CDR3 is TGTGCCAGCAGGCCCTCTAGCGGGGGGCCAGATACGCAGTATTTT. Translated, it gives CASRPSSGGPDTQYF. This rearrangement joins TRBV6-5 to TRBJ2-3; 11 bases agree with TRBD2. The germline V gene encodes CDR1 MNHEY and CDR2 SVGAGI. The V segment lost 6 bases and the J segment 4 bases; nucleotides outside the gene matches: 6. CDR3 length equals 15 residues.

The chain carries TRBV19 and TRBJ1-2; D possibly corresponds to TRBD1 (5 bases). This CDR3 spans 14 amino acids. Germline values: CDR1 LNHDA, CDR2 SQIVND (reference sequence). With 3 bases removed from V and 4 bases from J, the gap between germline ends came to 12 bases. The CDR3 protein is CASSMGQGGYGYTF. Written as DNA, the CDR3 is TGTGCCAGTAGTATGGGGCAGGGTGGCTATGGCTACACCTTC.

V gene TRBV21-1 combines with J gene TRBJ1-2; TRBD1 is the table's D call and was not checked against the DNA. TRBV21-1 is tagged as a pseudogene. The CDR3 consists of 18 residues. CDR3 sequence (DNA): TGTGCCAGCAGCAAAGTATTGAGACAGGGGGATGATTACTATGGCTACACCTTC. Encoded protein: CASSKVLRQGDDYYGYTF.

The gene calls are TRBV7-2 and TRBJ1-1, with 7 positions matching TRBD1. V lost 6 bases to trimming and J lost 1 base; unmatched junction nucleotides: 11. This CDR3 is 16 amino acids long. Germline assignment: CDR1 SGHTA and CDR2 FQGNSA. The chain's CDR3 is CASRKGAGGWNTEAFF. CDR3 in DNA: TGTGCCAGCAGAAAAGGGGCAGGGGGATGGAACACTGAAGCTTTCTTT.

The chain carries TRBV12-3 or TRBV12-4 and TRBJ2-7; possibly TRBD1 for D (8 bases). CDR3 length equals 13 residues. V lost 6 bases and J 6 bases, leaving 15 bases between the germline ends. Here the CDR3 reads CASRTGEGTEQYF. In DNA form, the CDR3 reads TGTGCCAGCAGGACAGGGGAGGGAACCGAGCAGTACTTC.

This clone was recorded only once. This chain uses TRBV11-3 with TRBJ2-1; 12 bases line up with TRBD2. V was clipped by 4 bases and J by 12 bases; unmatched bases: 10. This CDR3 spans 15 amino acids. CDR1 and CDR2 from the germline V gene are SGHNT and YENEEA. The DNA for the CDR3 is TGTGCCAGCAGCTCTCGGACTAGCGGGGATGGGAGGCAGTTCTTC. This translates into CASSSRTSGDGRQFF. The full variable domain, its missing parts supplied by reference TRBV11-3 and TRBJ2-1, is EAGVVQSPRYKIIEKKQPVAFWCNPISGHNTLYWYLQNLGQGPELLIRYENEEAVDDSQLPKDRFSAERLKGVDSTLKIQPAELGDSAVYLCASSSRTSGDGRQFFGPGTRLTVL.

V is TRBV3-1 (or the pseudogene TRBV3-2) and J is TRBJ2-5; D may be TRBD2 (5 bases). The germline V gene encodes CDR1 LGHDT and CDR2 YNNKEL (reference sequence). The CDR3 consists of 16 residues. V lost 2 bases, J lost 5 bases, and 18 bases lay in between. The chain's CDR3 is CASSQNPGAAAETQYF. CDR3 bases: TGTGCCAGCAGCCAAAACCCGGGTGCAGCGGCGGAGACCCAGTACTTC.

V usage is TRBV6-6 and J usage is TRBJ2-7; D gene unclear. The CDR3 is 16 amino acids. Trimming removed 0 bases at V and 1 base at J, with 13 bases between. Germline CDR1 and CDR2: MNHNY and SVGAGI (reference sequence). In DNA, the CDR3 is TGTGCCAGCAGTTACTCGGGATCGACACCTTCCTACGAGCAGTACTTC. Amino acids: CASSYSGSTPSYEQYF.

The rearrangement uses TRBV28 and TRBJ1-6; D perhaps matches TRBD1 (5 bases). The CDR3 totals 14 residues. V gave up 5 bases and J gave up 10 bases, with 15 bases separating them. The germline gives CDR1 MDHEN, CDR2 SYDVKM. CDR3 nucleotides: TGTGCCAGCAGTGGTTCAGGGTGGGGGTCACCCCTCCACTTT. Its protein is CASSGSGWGSPLHF.

The chain combines TRBV19 with TRBJ1-1, with a tentative D call TRBD1 (6 bases). CDR3 length: 14 amino acids. V shed 5 bases and J shed 3 bases, with 13 bases lying between them. CDR1 is LNHDA and CDR2 is SQIVND in the germline V gene (reference sequence). DNA for the CDR3: TGTGCCAGTAGTCCTCTGGACAGACACACTGAAGCTTTCTTT. Translation: CASSPLDRHTEAFF.

This clone qualifies as medium-sized. The chain carries TRBV19 and TRBJ1-3; no clear D gene. Germline CDR1 and CDR2: LNHDA and SQIVND (reference sequence). This CDR3 contains 15 residues. Trimming took 3 bases from V and 3 from J, leaving 12 bases between them. In DNA, the CDR3 is TGTGCCAGTAGTATCTCGCGGGGAAGTGGAAACACCATATATTTT. It is translated as CASSISRGSGNTIYF.

Regarding this clone: The junction departs from germline at one end; a sequencing error may be responsible. The CDR3 protein is CASNLRRGGLDNEQFF. The DNA of the CDR3 is TGTGCCAGCAACTTAAGGCGGGGGGGCCTAGACAATGAGCAGTTCTTC. The genes are TRBV7-8 and TRBJ2-1, with 9 bases that match TRBD2. The CDR3 contains 16 residues. Germline values: CDR1 SGHVS, CDR2 FQNEAQ. Complete variable domain (other parts from reference TRBV7-8 and TRBJ2-1): GAGVSQSPRYKVAKRGQDVALRCDPISGHVSLFWYQQALGQGPEFLTYFQNEAQLDKSGLPSDRFFAERPEGSVSTLKIQRTQQEDSAVYLCASNLRRGGLDNEQFFGPGTRLTVL.

This chain's CDR3 is CASTGDRGSAPLHF. DNA for the CDR3: TGTGCCAGCACCGGGGACAGGGGGTCCGCACCCCTCCACTTT. The rearrangement links TRBV3-1 (or the pseudogene TRBV3-2) to TRBJ1-6, with 11 bases fitting TRBD1. J gave up 11 bases and V 7 bases, and 7 bases lay outside the gene matches. The CDR3 is 14 amino acids. The V gene's germline CDR1 is LGHDT and CDR2 YNNKEL (reference sequence).

This rearrangement joins TRBV12-2 to TRBJ2-7; the table's D gene call, TRBD1, was not cross checked with the DNA. TRBV12-2 is a listed pseudogene. This CDR3 is 16 amino acids long. The CDR3 DNA is TGTGCAAGTCGCCCCAAAAGGGACCCAGGGGGCAGCGAGCAGTACTTC. It encodes CASRPKRDPGGSEQYF.

The chain carries TRBV3-1 (or the pseudogene TRBV3-2) and TRBJ2-1; 8 nucleotides align to TRBD2. The CDR3 runs to 17 residues. Trimming took 4 bases from V and 8 from J; bases not matched to a gene: 16. CDR1 and CDR2 from the germline V gene are LGHDT and YNNKEL (reference sequence). The CDR3 bases are TGTGCCAGCAGCCCCATCCGGGCGGGGGGCCGTGGGGATGAGCAGTTCTTC. Its protein is CASSPIRAGGRGDEQFF.

The chain recombines TRBV6-5 with TRBJ1-2; D gene ambiguous. V was clipped by 2 bases and J by 1 base, with 14 bases between them. The germline V gene encodes CDR1 MNHEY and CDR2 SVGAGI. CDR3 length: 16 residues. The CDR3 DNA follows: TGTGCCAGCAGTTACCGGCAGCCTTTCGTTAACTATGGCTACACCTTC. It codes for CASSYRQPFVNYGYTF.

The chain couples TRBV14 to TRBJ1-6, with D possibly TRBD1 on 5 matching bases. Per the germline V gene, CDR1 is SGHDN and CDR2 is FVKESK. CDR3 size: 14 residues. Deletions cut 4 bases from V and 10 bases from J, with 14 bases between. CDR3 nucleotide sequence: TGTGCCAGCAGCCTGTTTGGGGCAGGATCACCCCTCCACTTT. Encoded protein: CASSLFGAGSPLHF.

The chain combines TRBV7-8 with TRBJ1-6; D may be TRBD1 (6 bases). The CDR3 has 17 amino acids. Trimming took 0 bases from V and 7 from J, leaving 16 bases between them. Germline values: CDR1 SGHVS, CDR2 FQNEAQ. CDR3: CASSLADRDKMNSPLHF. As DNA, the CDR3 is TGTGCCAGCAGCTTAGCCGACCGGGACAAAATGAATTCACCCCTCCACTTT.

The rearrangement uses TRBV28 and TRBJ2-5; 8 bases match TRBD1. The CDR3 spans 15 residues. The trim removed 6 bases at V and 5 bases at J, leaving 11 bases unmatched. Per germline, CDR1 MDHEN and CDR2 SYDVKM. Written as DNA, the CDR3 is TGTGCCAGCAGCCTAGACAGGGGTTGGAGGGAGACCCAGTACTTC. Amino acids: CASSLDRGWRETQYF. Looking up the rest from reference TRBV28 and TRBJ2-5 gives the full variable domain: DVKVTQSSRYLVKRTGEKVFLECVQDMDHENMFWYRQDPGLGLRLIYFSYDVKMKEKGDIPEGYSVSREKKERFSLILESASTNQTSMYLCASSLDRGWRETQYFGPGTRLLVL.